This TCR beta chain comes out of a study of cytomegalovirus exposure and HLA in healthy donors. At the level of the study: The roughly 120 validation repertoires, a later analysis reported, used the same platform as the 666 first-cohort repertoires.

Note on this clone: Its antigen remains unidentified.

Findings and limits, study-wide: One later analysis, an examination of the 100 to 150 validation repertoires, found that first-cohort TCR clusters tended to co-occur in them.

Method: immunoSEQ multiplex PCR; TCRdb's copy keeps in-frame clones and lacks some. Among roughly 100,000 clones, about nine tenths were seen once, and the ten largest hold roughly 2%. Trimming stripped 3 bases from V and 7 bases from J, with 16 bases between. Per germline, CDR1 MNHEY and CDR2 SMNVEV (reference sequence). There are 15 residues in the CDR3. The receptor was isolated from a woman under 30 in good health and CMV-seropositive. The chain uses TRBV27 and TRBJ1-5, with no clear D. Sequenced: PBMCs. The CDR3: CASSLYKGGHQPQHF. In DNA, the CDR3 is TGTGCCAGCAGTTTGTATAAAGGAGGTCACCAGCCCCAGCATTTT.